These T cell receptor beta chains were read from a single sample in a study of metastatic and nonmetastatic thyroid tumors. Using MiXCR, TCRdb reanalyzed the PCR reads. The repertoire has more than 35,000 clones, about a sixth of them found once; the top ten carry about 6.8%. Material: blood. These receptors came from a male donor with papillary thyroid cancer or a benign thyroid nodule (not recorded which). Some clones in this sample may be carry-over from other donors' samples. Both conserved end residues are part of each CDR3. Each record gives: V gene, CDR3 length, clone size, J gene, D gene, CDR3 protein, CDR3 DNA. A D gene is named only where the DNA matches it firmly. Some rows have no size entry. The others give once, few or many, or a class for an expanded clone.

V: TRBV5-1
length: 13
size: many
J: TRBJ1-2
D: .
CDR3: CASSLGGDYGYTF
DNA: TGCGCCAGCAGCTTGGGAGGGGACTATGGCTACACCTTC

V: TRBV28
length: 17
size: .
J: TRBJ2-3
D: .
CDR3: CASSPRTDTVGTDTHYF
DNA: TGTGCCAGCAGTCCTCGGACGGACACCGTCGGCACAGATACGCATTATTTT

V: TRBV19
length: 17
size: .
J: TRBJ1-2
D: .
CDR3: CASSISFGQTPPYGYTF
DNA: TGTGCCAGTAGTATATCCTTCGGACAGACACCGCCCTATGGCTACACCTTC

V: TRBV28
length: 16
size: many
J: TRBJ1-2
D: TRBD1
CDR3: CASSLRWRQGADGYTF
DNA: TGTGCCAGCAGTTTGAGGTGGAGACAGGGGGCCGATGGCTACACCTTC

V: TRBV20-1
length: 12
size: many
J: TRBJ1-4
D: .
CDR3: CSARGQEEKLFF
DNA: TGCAGTGCCCGGGGTCAGGAGGAAAAACTGTTTTTT

V: TRBV11-3
length: 15
size: many
J: TRBJ1-4
D: .
CDR3: CASSWTTTTNEKLFF
DNA: TGTGCCAGCAGTTGGACAACTACAACTAATGAAAAACTGTTTTTT

V: TRBV2
length: 14
size: many
J: TRBJ2-5
D: TRBD1
CDR3: CASSARGQQETQYF
DNA: TGTGCCAGCAGCGCCAGGGGACAGCAAGAGACCCAGTACTTC

V: TRBV6-1
length: 16
size: few
J: TRBJ1-6
D: .
CDR3: CASSDPWQGIYSPLHF
DNA: TGTGCCAGCAGTGATCCGTGGCAGGGGATTTATTCACCCCTCCACTTT

V: TRBV5-8
length: 13
size: many
J: TRBJ2-7
D: TRBD1
CDR3: CASGTGQLYEQYF
DNA: TGTGCCAGCGGCACGGGACAGCTCTACGAGCAGTACTTC

V: TRBV19
length: 13
size: few
J: TRBJ1-6
D: .
CDR3: CASSITEVSPLHF
DNA: TGTGCCAGTAGTATTACGGAGGTATCACCCCTCCACTTT

V: TRBV20-1
length: 15
size: many
J: TRBJ1-5
D: .
CDR3: CSASGDGYSNQPQHF
DNA: TGCAGTGCCTCCGGGGACGGATATAGCAATCAGCCCCAGCATTTT

V: TRBV2
length: 15
size: few
J: TRBJ2-7
D: .
CDR3: CASSDSARSRGEQYF
DNA: TGTGCCAGCAGTGATTCAGCCAGATCCCGGGGCGAGCAGTACTTC

V: TRBV6-1
length: 13
size: many
J: TRBJ2-5
D: TRBD2
CDR3: CASSRAGGETQYF
DNA: TGTGCCAGCTCAAGGGCGGGAGGAGAGACCCAGTACTTC

V: TRBV14
length: 16
size: many
J: TRBJ2-5
D: TRBD1
CDR3: CASSHVRDRVPETQYF
DNA: TGTGCCAGCAGCCACGTCCGGGACAGGGTCCCTGAGACCCAGTACTTC

V: TRBV7-9
length: 16
size: many
J: TRBJ2-2
D: .
CDR3: CASSKLGSANTGELFF
DNA: TGTGCCAGCAGCAAGCTGGGATCCGCGAACACCGGGGAGCTGTTTTTT

V: TRBV27
length: 15
size: many
J: TRBJ2-3
D: .
CDR3: CASSLSGHPGDTQYF
DNA: TGTGCCAGCAGTTTATCTGGACACCCTGGGGATACGCAGTATTTT

V: TRBV7-2
length: 13
size: many
J: TRBJ2-4
D: .
CDR3: CASSLDRRDIQYF
DNA: TGTGCCAGCAGCCTTGACAGGAGGGACATTCAGTACTTC

V: TRBV3-1
length: 16
size: many
J: TRBJ2-3
D: TRBD2
CDR3: CASSQRLAGGGDTQYF
DNA: TGTGCCAGCAGCCAACGTCTAGCGGGAGGAGGAGATACGCAGTATTTT

V: TRBV18
length: 11
size: many
J: TRBJ2-3
D: .
CDR3: CASSTTDTQYF
DNA: TGTGCCAGCTCCACCACAGATACGCAGTATTTT

V: TRBV28
length: 17
size: many
J: TRBJ2-5
D: TRBD2
CDR3: CASSPLEGLAGAETQYF
DNA: TGTGCCAGCAGTCCTTTGGAGGGACTAGCGGGGGCGGAGACCCAGTACTTC

V: TRBV30
length: 15
size: .
J: TRBJ1-1
D: TRBD1
CDR3: CAWSGTGGMNTEAFF
DNA: TGTGCCTGGAGCGGGACAGGGGGCATGAACACTGAAGCTTTCTTT

V: TRBV20-1
length: 15
size: .
J: TRBJ1-5
D: .
CDR3: CSVNQAGEESQPQHF
DNA: TGCAGTGTAAACCAGGCAGGGGAGGAGAGTCAGCCCCAGCATTTT

V: TRBV2
length: 15
size: many
J: TRBJ2-3
D: .
CDR3: CASSEMGQSTDTQYF
DNA: TGTGCCAGCAGTGAAATGGGACAAAGCACAGATACGCAGTATTTT

V: TRBV3-1
length: 13
size: .
J: TRBJ1-2
D: TRBD1
CDR3: CASRQGAGYGYTF
DNA: TGTGCCAGCAGACAGGGGGCAGGCTATGGCTACACCTTC

V: TRBV7-9
length: 15
size: many
J: TRBJ2-5
D: TRBD2
CDR3: CASSAPLAGVETQYF
DNA: TGTGCCAGCAGCGCCCCACTAGCGGGGGTAGAGACCCAGTACTTC

V: TRBV2
length: 12
size: many
J: TRBJ2-7
D: .
CDR3: CASSEASGDEYF
DNA: TGTGCCAGCAGTGAAGCGTCTGGGGACGAGTACTTC

V: TRBV6-4
length: 18
size: .
J: TRBJ2-3
D: TRBD2
CDR3: CASNDGTSGGEVSDTQYF
DNA: TGTGCTAGCAATGACGGGACTAGCGGTGGGGAGGTCTCAGATACGCAGTATTTT

V: TRBV7-7
length: 14
size: many
J: TRBJ2-7
D: TRBD1
CDR3: CASSLGQGAYEQYF
DNA: TGTGCTAGCAGCTTAGGCCAGGGGGCTTACGAGCAGTACTTC

V: TRBV20-1
length: 11
size: .
J: TRBJ2-1
D: .
CDR3: CSAPTRYEQFF
DNA: TGCAGTGCCCCGACTAGATATGAGCAGTTCTTC

V: TRBV27
length: 13
size: many
J: TRBJ2-1
D: .
CDR3: CASSLLVGNEQFF
DNA: TGTGCCAGCAGTTTACTGGTCGGCAATGAGCAGTTCTTC

V: TRBV7-8
length: 15
size: once
J: TRBJ1-1
D: TRBD1
CDR3: CASSLGQGGKTEAFF
DNA: TGTGCCAGCAGCTTAGGACAGGGCGGGAAAACTGAAGCTTTCTTT

V: TRBV10-3
length: 12
size: many
J: TRBJ1-2
D: .
CDR3: CAISETRGGYTF
DNA: TGTGCCATCAGTGAGACCCGGGGGGGCTACACCTTC

V: TRBV12-3/TRBV12-4
length: 15
size: many
J: TRBJ2-1
D: TRBD2
CDR3: CASSILAGGGNEQFF
DNA: TGTGCCAGCAGTATTCTAGCGGGAGGAGGCAATGAGCAGTTCTTC

V: TRBV20-1
length: 14
size: many
J: TRBJ2-3
D: TRBD1
CDR3: CSAERTGGSDTQYF
DNA: TGCAGTGCTGAACGGACAGGGGGTTCAGATACGCAGTATTTT

V: TRBV6-4
length: 16
size: medium-sized
J: TRBJ2-1
D: .
CDR3: CASSVNPQGSYNEQFF
DNA: TGTGCCAGCAGTGTTAATCCTCAGGGTTCTTACAATGAGCAGTTCTTC

V: TRBV7-2
length: 13
size: medium-sized
J: TRBJ1-1
D: .
CDR3: CASSRDKNTEAFF
DNA: TGTGCCAGCAGCCGGGACAAGAACACTGAAGCTTTCTTT

V: TRBV4-1
length: 12
size: many
J: TRBJ1-2
D: .
CDR3: CASSQVSSGYTF
DNA: TGCGCCAGCAGCCAAGTTAGTAGTGGCTACACCTTC

V: TRBV3-1
length: 19
size: many
J: TRBJ2-5
D: .
CDR3: CASSRLWGMCNWGWETQYF
DNA: TGTGCCAGCAGCCGCCTTTGGGGTATGTGCAATTGGGGGTGGGAGACCCAGTACTTC

V: TRBV6-2/TRBV6-3
length: 14
size: many
J: TRBJ2-2
D: .
CDR3: CASTKTGLNGELFF
DNA: TGTGCCAGCACCAAAACAGGGTTAAACGGGGAGCTGTTTTTT

V: TRBV6-1
length: 17
size: .
J: TRBJ2-2
D: .
CDR3: CASSPEMGRPNTGEPFF
DNA: TGTGCCAGCAGTCCAGAGATGGGACGTCCGAACACCGGGGAGCCGTTTTTT

V: TRBV11-1
length: 14
size: once
J: TRBJ2-1
D: TRBD1
CDR3: CANSLGTGPVEQFF
DNA: TGTGCCAACAGCTTAGGGACAGGGCCCGTTGAGCAGTTCTTC

V: TRBV6-2/TRBV6-3
length: 14
size: medium-sized
J: TRBJ2-1
D: TRBD2
CDR3: CASTASGGNNEQFF
DNA: TGTGCCAGCACCGCTAGCGGGGGGAACAATGAGCAGTTCTTC

V: TRBV2
length: 14
size: .
J: TRBJ2-7
D: .
CDR3: CASSVRSCVYEQYF
DNA: TGTGCCAGCAGTGTTCGTTCATGCGTCTACGAGCAGTACTTC

V: TRBV6-5
length: 16
size: .
J: TRBJ2-7
D: .
CDR3: CASSYIHGTCNYEQYF
DNA: TGTGCCAGCAGTTACATCCACGGGACATGTAACTACGAGCAGTACTTC

V: TRBV12-3/TRBV12-4
length: 12
size: many
J: TRBJ1-2
D: .
CDR3: CATMDKGYGYTF
DNA: TGTGCCACCATGGACAAAGGCTATGGCTACACCTTC

V: TRBV5-4
length: 13
size: many
J: TRBJ2-7
D: .
CDR3: CASSLASSYEQYF
DNA: TGTGCCAGCAGCTTGGCTAGCTCCTACGAGCAGTACTTC

V: TRBV28
length: 13
size: .
J: TRBJ2-7
D: .
CDR3: CGCRADLSYEQYF
DNA: TGTGGGTGTAGGGCAGACTTATCCTACGAGCAGTACTTC

V: TRBV27
length: 14
size: many
J: TRBJ2-2
D: .
CDR3: CASSLGGSTGELFF
DNA: TGTGCCAGCAGTTTAGGAGGGAGTACCGGGGAGCTGTTTTTT

V: TRBV6-1
length: 12
size: few
J: TRBJ2-2
D: .
CDR3: CASSHNTWDLFF
DNA: TGTGCCAGCAGCCATAACACCTGGGATCTGTTTTTT

V: TRBV30
length: 13
size: .
J: TRBJ2-5
D: .
CDR3: CAWSVTRQETQYF
DNA: TGTGCCTGGAGTGTGACTCGGCAAGAGACCCAGTACTTC